Listed below are T cell receptor beta chains from one sample, sequenced in a study of blood T cells in healthy people across ages. TCRdb re-analysed the 5' RACE reads in MiXCR, keeping a single row per CDR3 protein. The table lists about 680,000 distinct CDR3 sequences, more than 40% of them singletons. Sequencing input: blood. These receptors all stem from an older woman in good health. Each CDR3 is given with its conserved first and last residue. A D gene is named only where the DNA matches it firmly. The size entry is marked missing in some rows and otherwise reads once, few, many or a size class.

j_call v_call d_call clone_size cdr3_nt cdr3_aa
TRBJ2-2 TRBV24-1 NA NA TGTGCCACCAGTGACCCCCTCGGGCAGGGGAGGACCGGGGAGCTGTTTTTT CATSDPLGQGRTGELFF
TRBJ1-2 TRBV27 TRBD1 NA TGTGCCAGCAGTCCTCTAGACAGGGTCTATGGCTACACCTTC CASSPLDRVYGYTF
TRBJ2-1 TRBV20-1 NA once TGCAGTGCTAGGCCAGACGGACGTAGCGATGAGCAGTTCTTC CSARPDGRSDEQFF
TRBJ2-3 TRBV24-1 NA few TGTGCCACCAGTGATTCGGACATAGATACGCAGTATTTT CATSDSDIDTQYF
TRBJ2-1 TRBV11-2 NA NA TGTGCCAGCAGCTTAACGCGAGCGGGCGGCGAGCAGTTCTTC CASSLTRAGGEQFF
TRBJ2-5 TRBV2 NA NA TGTGCCAGCGATAGGAGTGGGTGGGAAAAAGAGACCCAGTACTTC CASDRSGWEKETQYF
TRBJ2-1 TRBV11-1 TRBD2 few TGTGCCAGCAGCTCCACCGGGACTAGCGGAGCCCTGGAGCAGTTCTTC CASSSTGTSGALEQFF
TRBJ2-1 TRBV30 TRBD2 NA TGTGCCTGGAGTGTAACTAGCGGGACCTACAATGAGCAGTTCTTC CAWSVTSGTYNEQFF
TRBJ1-1 TRBV7-3 NA once TGTGCCAGCAGCTCGGACCCCCCGTACACTGAAGCTTTCTTT CASSSDPPYTEAFF
TRBJ2-1 TRBV11-1 NA NA TGTGCCAGCAGCTGGTCCCCGAACAATGAGCAGTTCTTC CASSWSPNNEQFF
TRBJ2-6 TRBV6-2/TRBV6-3 NA NA TGTGCCAGCAGTTATGGGCCGGGCTCCGGGGCCAACGTCCTGACTTTC CASSYGPGSGANVLTF
TRBJ1-1 TRBV5-1 NA NA TGCGCCAGCAGCCCGGCGGCAGGAGGCCACACTGAAGCTTTCTTT CASSPAAGGHTEAFF